These T cell receptor beta chains were read from a single sample in a study of OX40 agonist ivuxolimab in advanced cancers. The repertoire was sequenced with immunoSEQ multiplex PCR; TCRdb's copy has only in-frame clones and lacks some. The data contain some 19,000 clones, about 83% of them singletons. Here the sequenced sample was CD4+ or CD8+ T cells sorted from blood, taken in a trial of the OX40 agonist ivuxolimab. The receptors come from an adult with an advanced solid tumor such as melanoma, head and neck, liver or kidney cancer. Both conserved end residues are part of each CDR3. D genes are given only for firm matches. Size tells how often a clone was seen (once, few, many) or the class of an expanded clone, and some rows leave it out.

clone_size: once; j_call: TRBJ1-1; d_call: TRBD1; v_call: TRBV5-5; cdr3_aa: CASSFTPGGTEAFF; cdr3_nt: TGTGCCAGCAGCTTTACTCCAGGGGGCACTGAAGCTTTCTTT
clone_size: .; j_call: TRBJ1-2; d_call: TRBD1; v_call: TRBV27; cdr3_aa: CASSLTGENVYGYTF; cdr3_nt: TGTGCCAGCAGTTTAACAGGGGAGAATGTCTATGGCTACACCTTC
clone_size: .; j_call: TRBJ2-1; d_call: .; v_call: TRBV9; cdr3_aa: CASSGYDQGGSYNEQFF; cdr3_nt: TGTGCCAGCAGCGGCTATGACCAGGGGGGGAGTTACAATGAGCAGTTCTTC
clone_size: .; j_call: TRBJ2-7; d_call: .; v_call: TRBV21-1; cdr3_aa: CASSVSREYEQYF; cdr3_nt: TGTGCCAGCAGCGTCAGCAGAGAATACGAGCAGTACTTC
clone_size: .; j_call: TRBJ2-7; d_call: TRBD2; v_call: TRBV6-6; cdr3_aa: CASSYSAGASYEQYF; cdr3_nt: TGTGCCAGCAGTTACTCAGCGGGGGCGTCCTACGAGCAGTACTTC
clone_size: once; j_call: TRBJ2-1; d_call: .; v_call: TRBV27; cdr3_aa: CASSLQHNEQFF; cdr3_nt: TGTGCCAGCAGTTTACAGCACAATGAGCAGTTCTTC
clone_size: large; j_call: TRBJ2-3; d_call: .; v_call: TRBV4-2; cdr3_aa: CASSQVGVTDTQYF; cdr3_nt: TGTGCCAGCAGCCAAGTTGGGGTAACAGATACGCAGTATTTT
clone_size: once; j_call: TRBJ1-1; d_call: .; v_call: TRBV27; cdr3_aa: CASSLEDGKNTEAFF; cdr3_nt: TGTGCCAGCAGTTTAGAGGACGGAAAAAACACTGAAGCTTTCTTT
clone_size: few; j_call: TRBJ2-2; d_call: TRBD1; v_call: TRBV7-9; cdr3_aa: CAGPGQGPTGELFF; cdr3_nt: TGTGCCGGTCCGGGACAGGGTCCCACCGGGGAGCTGTTTTTT
clone_size: .; j_call: TRBJ1-1; d_call: .; v_call: TRBV29-1; cdr3_aa: CSAPGDRGTEAFF; cdr3_nt: TGCAGCGCACCAGGGGATCGGGGCACTGAAGCTTTCTTT
clone_size: .; j_call: TRBJ1-6; d_call: .; v_call: TRBV7-9; cdr3_aa: CASSDRRGIDSPLHF; cdr3_nt: TGTGCCAGCAGCGACCGGCGGGGTATCGATTCACCCCTCCACTTT
clone_size: .; j_call: TRBJ1-2; d_call: .; v_call: TRBV11-2; cdr3_aa: CASSFRDIWSYGYTF; cdr3_nt: TGTGCCAGCAGCTTCCGGGACATCTGGAGCTATGGCTACACCTTC
clone_size: .; j_call: TRBJ1-4; d_call: .; v_call: TRBV7-2; cdr3_aa: CASSLVEGAFNEKLFF; cdr3_nt: TGTGCCAGCAGCTTAGTTGAAGGAGCCTTTAATGAAAAACTGTTTTTT
clone_size: .; j_call: TRBJ2-7; d_call: .; v_call: TRBV27; cdr3_aa: CASSLRGDEQYF; cdr3_nt: TGTGCCAGCAGTTTACGAGGGGACGAGCAGTACTTC
clone_size: .; j_call: TRBJ1-4; d_call: .; v_call: TRBV19; cdr3_aa: CASSPGAPGVGEKLFF; cdr3_nt: TGTGCCAGTAGTCCGGGTGCTCCAGGGGTAGGAGAAAAACTGTTTTTT
clone_size: few; j_call: TRBJ2-7; d_call: TRBD1; v_call: TRBV27; cdr3_aa: CASSLGTGSSYEQYF; cdr3_nt: TGTGCCAGCAGTTTAGGGACAGGTAGTTCCTACGAGCAGTACTTC
clone_size: .; j_call: TRBJ2-4; d_call: .; v_call: TRBV4-3; cdr3_aa: CASSQDYVRLAKNIQYF; cdr3_nt: TGCGCCAGCAGCCAAGATTACGTCAGACTAGCCAAAAACATTCAGTACTTC
clone_size: .; j_call: TRBJ2-3; d_call: TRBD2; v_call: TRBV5-3; cdr3_aa: CARSLACIFERGEDTQYF; cdr3_nt: TGTGCCAGAAGCTTGGCGTGTATATTTGAGCGGGGGGAAGATACGCAGTATTTT
clone_size: .; j_call: TRBJ2-1; d_call: .; v_call: TRBV7-8; cdr3_aa: CASSLGRGRGYNEQFF; cdr3_nt: TGTGCCAGCAGCTTAGGTAGGGGTAGGGGCTACAATGAGCAGTTCTTC
clone_size: .; j_call: TRBJ1-1; d_call: TRBD1; v_call: TRBV7-4; cdr3_aa: CATGQVNTEAFF; cdr3_nt: TGTGCCACGGGACAGGTCAACACTGAAGCTTTCTTT
clone_size: .; j_call: TRBJ1-4; d_call: .; v_call: TRBV30; cdr3_aa: CAGRASNEKLFF; cdr3_nt: TGTGCCGGCAGGGCGTCTAATGAAAAACTGTTTTTT
clone_size: many; j_call: TRBJ2-7; d_call: TRBD2; v_call: TRBV19; cdr3_aa: CASSFTGTSSSYEQYF; cdr3_nt: TGTGCCAGTAGCTTCACCGGGACTAGCTCCTCCTACGAGCAGTACTTC
clone_size: .; j_call: TRBJ2-3; d_call: TRBD1; v_call: TRBV11-2; cdr3_aa: CASSLVGTATDTQYF; cdr3_nt: TGTGCCAGCAGCTTAGTCGGGACAGCCACAGATACGCAGTATTTT
clone_size: .; j_call: TRBJ2-3; d_call: .; v_call: TRBV5-1; cdr3_aa: CASSLDSRGRADTQYF; cdr3_nt: TGCGCCAGCAGCTTGGACTCAAGGGGTAGGGCAGATACGCAGTATTTT
clone_size: .; j_call: TRBJ2-1; d_call: .; v_call: TRBV6-4; cdr3_aa: CASSEWGDPYNEQFF; cdr3_nt: TGTGCCAGCAGTGAGTGGGGTGACCCCTACAATGAGCAGTTCTTC
clone_size: once; j_call: TRBJ1-3; d_call: .; v_call: TRBV30; cdr3_aa: CAWTDSGNTIYF; cdr3_nt: TGTGCCTGGACAGACTCTGGAAACACCATATATTTT
clone_size: .; j_call: TRBJ2-7; d_call: .; v_call: TRBV29-1; cdr3_aa: CSVDSSYEQYF; cdr3_nt: TGCAGCGTTGACAGCTCCTACGAGCAGTACTTC
clone_size: .; j_call: TRBJ1-3; d_call: .; v_call: TRBV30; cdr3_aa: CAWSGAAGNTIYF; cdr3_nt: TGTGCCTGGAGTGGGGCAGCTGGAAACACCATATATTTT
clone_size: .; j_call: TRBJ2-7; d_call: TRBD2; v_call: TRBV28; cdr3_aa: CASRQLAGGTYEQYF; cdr3_nt: TGTGCCAGCAGGCAATTAGCGGGGGGGACCTACGAGCAGTACTTC
clone_size: .; j_call: TRBJ2-6; d_call: .; v_call: TRBV29-1; cdr3_aa: CSVLGAGVLTF; cdr3_nt: TGCAGCGTCTTAGGGGCAGGAGTCCTGACTTTC
clone_size: .; j_call: TRBJ2-7; d_call: .; v_call: TRBV7-9; cdr3_aa: CASSLGSFAYDWEQYF; cdr3_nt: TGTGCCAGCAGCTTAGGGTCCTTTGCCTACGATTGGGAGCAGTACTTC
clone_size: .; j_call: TRBJ2-7; d_call: TRBD2; v_call: TRBV28; cdr3_aa: CASSLPLRTSGGDRYEQYF; cdr3_nt: TGTGCCAGCAGTTTACCCCTCCGGACTAGCGGGGGGGATCGGTACGAGCAGTACTTC
clone_size: .; j_call: TRBJ2-7; d_call: .; v_call: TRBV5-1; cdr3_aa: CASSLVRGTSSYEQYF; cdr3_nt: TGCGCCAGCAGCTTGGTCAGGGGAACGTCTTCCTACGAGCAGTACTTC
clone_size: .; j_call: TRBJ1-5; d_call: TRBD1; v_call: TRBV28; cdr3_aa: CASSSTPTGGYSNQPQHF; cdr3_nt: TGTGCCAGCAGTTCTACCCCGACAGGGGGGTATAGCAATCAGCCCCAGCATTTT
clone_size: .; j_call: TRBJ1-1; d_call: .; v_call: TRBV4-1; cdr3_aa: CASSQGTVFEAFF; cdr3_nt: TGCGCCAGCAGCCAAGGGACAGTATTTGAAGCTTTCTTT
clone_size: .; j_call: TRBJ1-5; d_call: .; v_call: TRBV27; cdr3_aa: CASSLGSNQPQHF; cdr3_nt: TGTGCCAGCAGTTTAGGTAGCAATCAGCCCCAGCATTTT
clone_size: .; j_call: TRBJ2-3; d_call: .; v_call: TRBV19; cdr3_aa: CASSTLALGTDTQYF; cdr3_nt: TGTGCCAGTAGTACACTAGCTCTCGGCACAGATACGCAGTATTTT
clone_size: .; j_call: TRBJ2-5; d_call: .; v_call: TRBV6-1; cdr3_aa: CASETQAAETQYF; cdr3_nt: TGTGCCAGCGAAACCCAGGCAGCGGAGACCCAGTACTTC
clone_size: .; j_call: TRBJ2-3; d_call: .; v_call: TRBV2; cdr3_aa: CASSDRGGRSTQYF; cdr3_nt: TGTGCCAGCAGTGATAGGGGTGGCAGGTCTACGCAGTATTTT
clone_size: .; j_call: TRBJ1-1; d_call: .; v_call: TRBV28; cdr3_aa: CASREMADEAFF; cdr3_nt: TGTGCCAGCAGGGAAATGGCCGACGAAGCTTTCTTT
clone_size: .; j_call: TRBJ2-1; d_call: .; v_call: TRBV9; cdr3_aa: CASSGEGRGNEQFF; cdr3_nt: TGTGCCAGCAGCGGAGAGGGCAGGGGCAATGAGCAGTTCTTC
clone_size: many; j_call: TRBJ1-2; d_call: .; v_call: TRBV19; cdr3_aa: CASSMGAFFYGYTF; cdr3_nt: TGTGCCAGTAGTATGGGGGCCTTCTTTTATGGCTACACCTTC
clone_size: .; j_call: TRBJ2-7; d_call: .; v_call: TRBV4-1; cdr3_aa: CASSQARGSYEQYF; cdr3_nt: TGCGCCAGCAGCCAAGCCCGTGGCTCCTACGAGCAGTACTTC
clone_size: .; j_call: TRBJ2-7; d_call: .; v_call: TRBV7-6; cdr3_aa: CASSLEPGTGYEQYF; cdr3_nt: TGTGCCAGCAGCTTAGAACCAGGGACGGGATACGAGCAGTACTTC
clone_size: .; j_call: TRBJ2-1; d_call: TRBD2; v_call: TRBV4-2; cdr3_aa: CASSQEIGGAYNEQFF; cdr3_nt: TGTGCCAGCAGCCAAGAGATCGGGGGGGCCTACAATGAGCAGTTCTTC
clone_size: .; j_call: TRBJ1-2; d_call: TRBD1; v_call: TRBV19; cdr3_aa: CASRTEGASYGYTF; cdr3_nt: TGTGCCAGTAGGACGGAGGGGGCTAGCTATGGCTACACCTTC
clone_size: .; j_call: TRBJ2-5; d_call: TRBD2; v_call: TRBV4-3; cdr3_aa: CASSQVLAGNQKEETQYF; cdr3_nt: TGCGCCAGCAGCCAAGTCCTAGCGGGGAATCAGAAGGAAGAGACCCAGTACTTC
clone_size: .; j_call: TRBJ1-5; d_call: .; v_call: TRBV19; cdr3_aa: CASVMGSNQPQHF; cdr3_nt: TGTGCCAGTGTAATGGGGAGCAATCAGCCCCAGCATTTT
clone_size: .; j_call: TRBJ1-1; d_call: .; v_call: TRBV2; cdr3_aa: CASSKDPEAFF; cdr3_nt: TGTGCCAGCAGTAAAGATCCTGAAGCTTTCTTT
clone_size: .; j_call: TRBJ2-2; d_call: .; v_call: TRBV7-3; cdr3_aa: CASSLTGVNTGELFF; cdr3_nt: TGTGCCAGCAGCTTAACGGGGGTTAACACCGGGGAGCTGTTTTTT
clone_size: .; j_call: TRBJ1-6; d_call: .; v_call: TRBV19; cdr3_aa: CASSIDPGGHSPLHF; cdr3_nt: TGTGCCAGTAGTATAGACCCCGGGGGCCATTCACCCCTCCACTTT
clone_size: .; j_call: TRBJ2-7; d_call: .; v_call: TRBV6-6; cdr3_aa: CASSYSTVKFEQYF; cdr3_nt: TGTGCCAGCAGTTACTCGACGGTCAAATTCGAGCAGTACTTC